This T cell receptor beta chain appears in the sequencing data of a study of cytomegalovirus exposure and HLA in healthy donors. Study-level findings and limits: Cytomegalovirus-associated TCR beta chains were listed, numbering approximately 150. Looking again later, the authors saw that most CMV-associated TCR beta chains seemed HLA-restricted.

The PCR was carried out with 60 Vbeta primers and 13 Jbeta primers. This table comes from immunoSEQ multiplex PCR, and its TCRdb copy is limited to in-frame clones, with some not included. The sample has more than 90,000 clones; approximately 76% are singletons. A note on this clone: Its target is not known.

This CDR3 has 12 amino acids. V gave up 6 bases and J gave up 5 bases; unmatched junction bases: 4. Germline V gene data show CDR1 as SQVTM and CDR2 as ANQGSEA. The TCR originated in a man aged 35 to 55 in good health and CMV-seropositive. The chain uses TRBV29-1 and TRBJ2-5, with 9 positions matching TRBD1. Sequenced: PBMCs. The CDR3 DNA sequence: TGCAGCGTCAGGACAGGGGAGGAGACCCAGTACTTC. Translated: CSVRTGEETQYF. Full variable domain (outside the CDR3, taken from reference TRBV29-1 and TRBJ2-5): SAVISQKPSRDICQRGTSLTIQCQVDSQVTMMFWYRQQPGQSLTLIATANQGSEATYESGFVIDKFPISRPNLTFSTLTVSNMSPEDSSIYLCSVRTGEETQYFGPGTRLLVL.